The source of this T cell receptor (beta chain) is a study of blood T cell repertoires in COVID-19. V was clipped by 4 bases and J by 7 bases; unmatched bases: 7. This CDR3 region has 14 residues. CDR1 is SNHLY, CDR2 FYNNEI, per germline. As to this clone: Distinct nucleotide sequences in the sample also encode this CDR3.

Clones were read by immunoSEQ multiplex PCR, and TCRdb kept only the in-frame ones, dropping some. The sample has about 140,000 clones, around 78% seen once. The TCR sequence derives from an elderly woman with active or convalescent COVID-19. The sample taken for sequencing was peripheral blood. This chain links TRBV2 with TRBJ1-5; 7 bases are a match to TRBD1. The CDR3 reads CASSGGGGRQPQHF. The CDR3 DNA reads TGTGCCAGCAGTGGAGGAGGGGGCAGACAGCCCCAGCATTTT.